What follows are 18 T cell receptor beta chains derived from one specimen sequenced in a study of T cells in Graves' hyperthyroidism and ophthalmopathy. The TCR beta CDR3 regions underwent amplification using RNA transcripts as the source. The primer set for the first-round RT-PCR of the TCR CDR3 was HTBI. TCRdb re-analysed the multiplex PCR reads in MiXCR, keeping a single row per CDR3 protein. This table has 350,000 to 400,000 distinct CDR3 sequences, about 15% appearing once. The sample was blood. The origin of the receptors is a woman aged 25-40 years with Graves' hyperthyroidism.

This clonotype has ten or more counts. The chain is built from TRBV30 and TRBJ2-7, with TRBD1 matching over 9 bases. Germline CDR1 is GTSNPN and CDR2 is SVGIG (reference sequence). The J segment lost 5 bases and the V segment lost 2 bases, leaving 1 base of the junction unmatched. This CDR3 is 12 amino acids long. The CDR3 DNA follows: TGTGCCTGGAGTCGACAGGGGGACGAGCAGTACTTC. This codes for CAWSRQGDEQYF. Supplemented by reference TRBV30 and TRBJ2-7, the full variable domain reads SQTIHQWPATLVQPVGSPLSLECTVEGTSNPNLYWYRQAAGRGLQLLFYSVGIGQISSEVPQNLSASRPQDRQFILSSKKLLLSDSGFYLCAWSRQGDEQYFGPGTRLTVT.

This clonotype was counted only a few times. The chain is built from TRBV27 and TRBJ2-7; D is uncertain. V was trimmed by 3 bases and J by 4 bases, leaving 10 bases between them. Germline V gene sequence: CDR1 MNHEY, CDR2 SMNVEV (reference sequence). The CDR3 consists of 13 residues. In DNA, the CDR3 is TGTGCCAGCAGTTTGCATGCAACGTACGAGCAGTACTTC. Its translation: CASSLHATYEQYF.

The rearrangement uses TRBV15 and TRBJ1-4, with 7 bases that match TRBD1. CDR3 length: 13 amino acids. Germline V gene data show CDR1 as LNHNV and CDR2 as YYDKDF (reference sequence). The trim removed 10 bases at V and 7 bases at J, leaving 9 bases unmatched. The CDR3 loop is CAIRGQAGEKLFF. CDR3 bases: TGTGCCATTAGAGGACAGGCGGGTGAAAAACTGTTTTTT.

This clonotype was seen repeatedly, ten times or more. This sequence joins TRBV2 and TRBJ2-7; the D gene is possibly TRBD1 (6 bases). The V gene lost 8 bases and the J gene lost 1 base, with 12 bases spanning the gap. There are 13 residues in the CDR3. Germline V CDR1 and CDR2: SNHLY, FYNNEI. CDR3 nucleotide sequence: TGTGCCAGCGGAGACGGACAGTCCTACGAGCAGTACTTC. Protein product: CASGDGQSYEQYF.

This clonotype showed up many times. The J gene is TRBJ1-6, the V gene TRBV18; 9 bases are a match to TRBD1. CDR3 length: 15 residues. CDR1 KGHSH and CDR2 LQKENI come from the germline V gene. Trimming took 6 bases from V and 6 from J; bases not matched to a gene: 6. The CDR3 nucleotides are TGTGCCAGCTCGTGGGGACAGGGCCCTAATTCACCCCTCCACTTT. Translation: CASSWGQGPNSPLHF. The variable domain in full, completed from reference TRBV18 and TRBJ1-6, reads NAGVMQNPRHLVRRRGQEARLRCSPMKGHSHVYWYRQLPEEGLKFMVYLQKENIIDESGMPKERFSAEFPKEGPSILRIQQVVRGDSAAYFCASSWGQGPNSPLHFGNGTRLTVT.

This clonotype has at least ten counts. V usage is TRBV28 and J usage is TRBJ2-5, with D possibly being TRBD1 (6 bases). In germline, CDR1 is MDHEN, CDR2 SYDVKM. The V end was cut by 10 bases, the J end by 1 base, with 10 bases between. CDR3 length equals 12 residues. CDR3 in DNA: TGTGCCAACCTGGACAGCCAAGAGACCCAGTACTTC. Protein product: CANLDSQETQYF.

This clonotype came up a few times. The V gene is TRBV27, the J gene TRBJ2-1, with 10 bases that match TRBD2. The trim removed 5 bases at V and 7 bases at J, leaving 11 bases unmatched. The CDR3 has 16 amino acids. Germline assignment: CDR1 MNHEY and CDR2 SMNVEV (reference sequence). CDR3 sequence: CASSQSLAGGWNEQFF. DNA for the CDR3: TGTGCCAGCAGTCAATCCTTAGCGGGAGGATGGAATGAGCAGTTCTTC.

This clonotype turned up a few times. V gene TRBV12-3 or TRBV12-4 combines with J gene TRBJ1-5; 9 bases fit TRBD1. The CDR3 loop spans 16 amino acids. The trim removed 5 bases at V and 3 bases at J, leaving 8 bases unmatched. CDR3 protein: CASSVGTGSFNQPQHF. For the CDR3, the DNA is TGTGCCAGCAGTGTTGGGACAGGGAGCTTCAATCAGCCCCAGCATTTT.

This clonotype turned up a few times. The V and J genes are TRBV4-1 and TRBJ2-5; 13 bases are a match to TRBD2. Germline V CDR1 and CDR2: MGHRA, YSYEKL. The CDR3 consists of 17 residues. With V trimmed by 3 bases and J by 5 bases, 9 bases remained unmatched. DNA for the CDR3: TGCGCCAGCAGCCAGGCCGGACTAGCGGGGGCTCGGGAGACCCAGTACTTC. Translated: CASSQAGLAGARETQYF.

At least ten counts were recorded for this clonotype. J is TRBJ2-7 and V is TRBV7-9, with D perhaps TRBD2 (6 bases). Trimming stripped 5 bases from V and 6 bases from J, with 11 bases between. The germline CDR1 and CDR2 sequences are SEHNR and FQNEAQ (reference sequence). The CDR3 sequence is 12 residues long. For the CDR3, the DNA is TGTGCCAGCAGCCCCGGAGGGTTCGAGCAGTACTTC. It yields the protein CASSPGGFEQYF.

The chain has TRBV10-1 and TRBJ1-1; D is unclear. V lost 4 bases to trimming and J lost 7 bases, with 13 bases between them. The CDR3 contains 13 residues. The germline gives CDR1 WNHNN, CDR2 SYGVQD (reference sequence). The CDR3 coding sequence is TGCGCCAGCAGTGCGGACCGCATAGGTGAAGCTTTCTTT. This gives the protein CASSADRIGEAFF.

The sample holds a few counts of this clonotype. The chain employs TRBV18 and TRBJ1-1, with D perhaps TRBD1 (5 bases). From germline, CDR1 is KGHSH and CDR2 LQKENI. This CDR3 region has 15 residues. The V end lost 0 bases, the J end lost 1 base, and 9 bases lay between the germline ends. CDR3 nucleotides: TGTGCCAGCTCACCACCCGACGGGGGGAACACTGAAGCTTTCTTT. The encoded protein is CASSPPDGGNTEAFF.

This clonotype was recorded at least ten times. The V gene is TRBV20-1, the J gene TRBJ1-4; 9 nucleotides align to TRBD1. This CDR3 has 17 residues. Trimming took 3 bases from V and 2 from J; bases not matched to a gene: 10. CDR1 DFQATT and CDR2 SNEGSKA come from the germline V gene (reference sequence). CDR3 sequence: CSASPGTGRLTNEKLFF. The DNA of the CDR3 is TGCAGTGCTAGCCCCGGGACAGGGAGGTTGACTAATGAAAAACTGTTTTTT.

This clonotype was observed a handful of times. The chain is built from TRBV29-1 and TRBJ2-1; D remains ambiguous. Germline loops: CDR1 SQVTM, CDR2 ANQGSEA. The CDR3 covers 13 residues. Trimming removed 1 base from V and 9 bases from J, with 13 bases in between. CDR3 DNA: TGCAGCGTTGAAGGTTCCTCTCTGGGTGAGCAGTTCTTC. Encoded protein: CSVEGSSLGEQFF.

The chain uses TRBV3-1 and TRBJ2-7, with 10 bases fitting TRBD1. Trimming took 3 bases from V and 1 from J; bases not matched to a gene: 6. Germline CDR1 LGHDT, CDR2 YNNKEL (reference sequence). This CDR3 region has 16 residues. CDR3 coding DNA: TGTGCCAGCAGCCAGAGGGGGACAGGGGTTTCCTACGAGCAGTACTTC. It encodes CASSQRGTGVSYEQYF.

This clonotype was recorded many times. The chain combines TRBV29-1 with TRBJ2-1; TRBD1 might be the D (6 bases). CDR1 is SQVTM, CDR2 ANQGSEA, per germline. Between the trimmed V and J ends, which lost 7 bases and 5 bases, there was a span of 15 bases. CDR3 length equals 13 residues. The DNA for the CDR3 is TGCAGCGGCACCGGACAGATAAACAATGAGCAGTTCTTC. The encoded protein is CSGTGQINNEQFF.

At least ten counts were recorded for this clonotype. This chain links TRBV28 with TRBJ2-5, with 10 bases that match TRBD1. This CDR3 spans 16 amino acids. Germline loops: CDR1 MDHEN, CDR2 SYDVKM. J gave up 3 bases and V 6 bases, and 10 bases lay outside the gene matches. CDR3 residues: CASSLTAGTGEETQYF. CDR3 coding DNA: TGTGCCAGCAGCCTTACTGCCGGGACAGGGGAAGAGACCCAGTACTTC.

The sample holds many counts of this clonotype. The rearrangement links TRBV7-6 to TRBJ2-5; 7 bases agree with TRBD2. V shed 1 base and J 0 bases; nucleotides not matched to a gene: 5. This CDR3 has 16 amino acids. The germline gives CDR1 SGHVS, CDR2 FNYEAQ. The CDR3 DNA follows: TGTGCCAGCAGCTTAGGCGGAGCGGGATACCAAGAGACCCAGTACTTC. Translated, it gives CASSLGGAGYQETQYF.